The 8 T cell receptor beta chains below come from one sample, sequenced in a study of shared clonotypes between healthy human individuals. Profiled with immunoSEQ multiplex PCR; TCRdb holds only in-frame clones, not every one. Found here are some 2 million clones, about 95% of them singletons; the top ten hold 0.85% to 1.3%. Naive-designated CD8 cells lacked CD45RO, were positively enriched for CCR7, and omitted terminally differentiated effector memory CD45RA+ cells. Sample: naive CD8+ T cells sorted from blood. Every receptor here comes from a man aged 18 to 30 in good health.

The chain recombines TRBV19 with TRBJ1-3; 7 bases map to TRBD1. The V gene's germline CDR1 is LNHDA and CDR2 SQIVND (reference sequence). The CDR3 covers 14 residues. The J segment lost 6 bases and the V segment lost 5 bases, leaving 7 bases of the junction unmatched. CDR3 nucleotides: TGTGCCAGTAGTGTGGACAGGTCGGAAAACACCATATATTTT. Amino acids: CASSVDRSENTIYF.

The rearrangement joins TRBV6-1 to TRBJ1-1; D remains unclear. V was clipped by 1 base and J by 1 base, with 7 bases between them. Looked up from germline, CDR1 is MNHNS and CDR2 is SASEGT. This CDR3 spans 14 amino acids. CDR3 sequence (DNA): TGTGCCAGCAGTGAAGAAGGAGGGAACACTGAAGCTTTCTTT. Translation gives CASSEEGGNTEAFF.

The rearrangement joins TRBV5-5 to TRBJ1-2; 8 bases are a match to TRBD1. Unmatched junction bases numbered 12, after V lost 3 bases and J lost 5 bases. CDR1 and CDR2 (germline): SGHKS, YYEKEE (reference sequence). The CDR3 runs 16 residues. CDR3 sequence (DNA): TGTGCCAGCAGCTCGGGTAAACAGGGGGTAACATATGGCTACACCTTC. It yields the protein CASSSGKQGVTYGYTF. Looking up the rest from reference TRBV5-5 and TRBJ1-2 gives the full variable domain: DAGVTQSPTHLIKTRGQQVTLRCSPISGHKSVSWYQQVLGQGPQFIFQYYEKEERGRGNFPDRFSARQFPNYSSELNVNALLLGDSALYLCASSSGKQGVTYGYTFGSGTRLTVV.

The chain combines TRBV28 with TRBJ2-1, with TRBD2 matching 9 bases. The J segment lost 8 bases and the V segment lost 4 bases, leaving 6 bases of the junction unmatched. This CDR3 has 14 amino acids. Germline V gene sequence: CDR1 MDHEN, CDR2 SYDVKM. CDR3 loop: CASSSGGGAHEQFF. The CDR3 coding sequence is TGTGCCAGCAGTTCAGGCGGGGGGGCTCATGAGCAGTTCTTC.

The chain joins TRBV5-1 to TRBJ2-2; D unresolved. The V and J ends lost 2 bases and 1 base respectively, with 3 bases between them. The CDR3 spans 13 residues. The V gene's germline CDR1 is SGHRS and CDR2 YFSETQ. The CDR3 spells CASSFGNTGELFF. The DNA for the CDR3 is TGCGCCAGCAGCTTCGGGAACACCGGGGAGCTGTTTTTT.

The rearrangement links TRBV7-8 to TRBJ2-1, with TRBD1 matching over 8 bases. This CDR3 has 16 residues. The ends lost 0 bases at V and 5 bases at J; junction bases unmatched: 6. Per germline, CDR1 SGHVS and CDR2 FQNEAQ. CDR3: CASSLAEWTGHNEQFF. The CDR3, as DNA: TGTGCCAGCAGCTTAGCGGAATGGACAGGGCACAATGAGCAGTTCTTC.

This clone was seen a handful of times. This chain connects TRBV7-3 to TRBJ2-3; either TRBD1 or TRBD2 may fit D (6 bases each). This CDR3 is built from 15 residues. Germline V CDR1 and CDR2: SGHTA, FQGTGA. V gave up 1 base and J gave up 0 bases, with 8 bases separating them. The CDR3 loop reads CASSLIGGSTDTQYF. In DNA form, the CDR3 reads TGTGCCAGCAGCTTAATAGGGGGGAGCACAGATACGCAGTATTTT.

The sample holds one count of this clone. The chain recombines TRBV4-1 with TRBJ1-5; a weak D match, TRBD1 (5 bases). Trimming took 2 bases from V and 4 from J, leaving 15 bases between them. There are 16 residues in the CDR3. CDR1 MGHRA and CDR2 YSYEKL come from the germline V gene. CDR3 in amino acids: CASSQHPQGGNQPQHF. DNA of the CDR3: TGCGCCAGCAGCCAACACCCCCAGGGCGGGAATCAGCCCCAGCATTTT.